This T cell receptor beta chain was obtained from a study of blood T cells in healthy people across ages. Broader study findings: The unknown donor CMV status may have confounded expanded clonotype changes. Observed TCR beta diversity per million T cells went down as age went up. This fall followed a roughly linear course with age. Estimated diversity across one million T cells was deemed an underestimate.

Each donor was a healthy Caucasian individual from Russia, aged about 6 to 100. Primed by a sample-barcoded 5' primer and a J-beta primer mix, a second PCR proceeded for 7 to 11 cycles. From the 5' RACE reads, TCRdb called clonotypes with MiXCR, one entry per CDR3 protein. The repertoire consists of roughly 1.9 million distinct CDR3 sequences, with 35% to 50% occurring once and the leading ten covering 23%. Trimming stripped 6 bases from V and 0 bases from J, with 10 bases between. CDR3 length: 14 amino acids. Germline CDR1 SNHLY, CDR2 FYNNEI. This clonotype was seen more than once but under ten times. Antigen specificity is unknown.

The genes are TRBV2 and TRBJ2-3; tentative D call: TRBD1 (5 bases). This receptor was identified in a human donor in good health. Sequencing input: blood. The CDR3 region has the DNA TGTGCCAGCAGAAGGACACTAAGCACAGATACGCAGTATTTT. Translation: CASRRTLSTDTQYF.